These T cell receptor beta chains were read from a single sample in a study of identical twins. TCRdb ran MiXCR on the 5' RACE reads and lists one entry per CDR3 protein. There are some 190,000 distinct CDR3 sequences in the sample; around a sixth occur only once, and less than 45% lies in the top ten. Another study also made use of these data, one on T cells expressing NK-cell markers.

The sequenced sample consisted of CD8+ T cells sorted from blood. The receptors here all came from a woman aged 18-29 years in good health. Both conserved end residues are part of each CDR3. D genes are given only for firm matches. Part of the rows lack a size; the others show once, few, many or a class for expanded clones.

clone size	V gene	D gene	J gene	CDR3 DNA	CDR3 protein
-	TRBV3-1	-	TRBJ1-1	TGTGCCAGCAGCCCCACCTCGGTTCCTCCGATGGAAGCTTTCTTT	CASSPTSVPPMEAFF
-	TRBV27	-	TRBJ2-5	TGTGCCAGCAGTTTATCTTCACGTGGAGAGACCCAGTACTTC	CASSLSSRGETQYF
few	TRBV4-1	TRBD1	TRBJ2-2	TGCGCCAGCAGCCTAAGATACCCCGGACAGGCCACCGGGGAGCTGTTTTTT	CASSLRYPGQATGELFF
-	TRBV20-1	TRBD2	TRBJ2-1	TGCAGTGCCGGGACTAGCGGGGGGTACAATGAGCAGTTCTTC	CSAGTSGGYNEQFF
-	TRBV25-1	TRBD2	TRBJ2-1	TGTGCCAGCAGTCCCCTGGGACTAGACAATGAGCAGTTCTTC	CASSPLGLDNEQFF
few	TRBV7-9	-	TRBJ2-3	TGTGCCAGCAGCTTAGGAACTCCCACAGATACGCAGTATTTT	CASSLGTPTDTQYF
few	TRBV7-6	TRBD2	TRBJ2-2	TGTGCCTCTGGACTAGCGGGAGTCGTCACCGGGGAGCTGTTTTTT	CASGLAGVVTGELFF
few	TRBV7-9	-	TRBJ2-1	TGTGCCAGCAGCATTTTGGGGGGCTGGAATGAGCAGTTCTTC	CASSILGGWNEQFF
-	TRBV9	-	TRBJ2-2	TGTGCCAGCAGCGGGGACCACCCGGGGGTCGGGGAGCTGTTTTTT	CASSGDHPGVGELFF
-	TRBV12-3/TRBV12-4	-	TRBJ1-2	TGTGCCAGCGGGCCCCCAGTCTATGGCTACACCTTC	CASGPPVYGYTF
-	TRBV5-1	TRBD1	TRBJ2-6	TGCGCCAGCAGCTTGGAAGGGACAGGGGGCTCTGGGGCCAACGTCCTGACTTTC	CASSLEGTGGSGANVLTF
few	TRBV12-3/TRBV12-4	-	TRBJ1-5	TGTGCCAGCAGTTTAGCGCTTGGACTTCGGAAGCCCCAGCATTTT	CASSLALGLRKPQHF
-	TRBV9	-	TRBJ2-7	TGTGCCAGCAGCGTAGGATTCGGCTACTCCTACGAGCAGTACTTC	CASSVGFGYSYEQYF
few	TRBV7-9	TRBD2	TRBJ2-7	TGTGCCAGCAGTCCGACTAGCGGACCCTACGAGCAGTACTTC	CASSPTSGPYEQYF
-	TRBV9	-	TRBJ2-1	TGTGCCAGCAGCGTAGGCAGTCCAACCTACAATGAGCAGTTCTTC	CASSVGSPTYNEQFF